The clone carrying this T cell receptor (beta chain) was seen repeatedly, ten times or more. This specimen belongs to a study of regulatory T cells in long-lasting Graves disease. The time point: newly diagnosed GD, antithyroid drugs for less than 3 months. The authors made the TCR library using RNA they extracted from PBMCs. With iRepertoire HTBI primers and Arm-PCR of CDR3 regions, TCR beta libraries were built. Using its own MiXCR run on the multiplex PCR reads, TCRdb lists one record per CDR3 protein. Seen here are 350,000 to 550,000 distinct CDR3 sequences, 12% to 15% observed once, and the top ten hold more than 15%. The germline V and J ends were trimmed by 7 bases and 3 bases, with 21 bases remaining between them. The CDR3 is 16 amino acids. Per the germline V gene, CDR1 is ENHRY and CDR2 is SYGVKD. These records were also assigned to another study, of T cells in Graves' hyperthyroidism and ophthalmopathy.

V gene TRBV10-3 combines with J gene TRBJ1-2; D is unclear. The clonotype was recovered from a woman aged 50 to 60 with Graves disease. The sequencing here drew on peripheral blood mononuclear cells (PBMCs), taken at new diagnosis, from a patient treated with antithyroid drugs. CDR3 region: CAINSHNTDGDYGYTF. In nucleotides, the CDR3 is TGTGCCATCAATAGCCATAATACCGACGGAGACTATGGCTACACCTTC.